Shown below are 17 T cell receptor beta chains from a single sample sequenced in a study of blood T cell repertoires in COVID-19. Sequencing used immunoSEQ multiplex PCR; TCRdb keeps in-frame clones, though not all of them. The repertoire holds approximately 97,000 clones, roughly 88% seen once, with around an eighth in the top ten. The sample comprised peripheral blood. These receptors all come from a human donor in a cohort sampled during active COVID-19.

J is TRBJ2-2 and V is TRBV11-3; 8 bases line up with TRBD2. The V gene end was trimmed by 11 bases and the J gene end by 2 bases; junction bases not matched to a gene: 4. CDR3 length equals 13 residues. Germline assignment: CDR1 SGHNT and CDR2 YENEEA. The CDR3 region is CAGGLVNTGELFF. The CDR3 DNA is TGTGCCGGGGGACTAGTAAACACCGGGGAGCTGTTTTTT.

The chain joins TRBV11-2 to TRBJ1-1; 8 nucleotides align to TRBD1. Unmatched junction bases numbered 10, after V lost 1 base and J lost 0 bases. The germline V gene has CDR1 SGHAT and CDR2 FQNNGV. This CDR3 is 18 amino acids long. The DNA of the CDR3 is TGTGCCAGCAGCTTAGTTCAATCAGGGGGCTCTATGAACACTGAAGCTTTCTTT. The encoded protein is CASSLVQSGGSMNTEAFF.

The chain is built from TRBV7-2 and TRBJ1-2; 11 bases line up with TRBD1. Germline loops: CDR1 SGHTA, CDR2 FQGNSA. Trimming removed 4 bases from V and 4 bases from J; junction bases left unmatched: 2. This CDR3 spans 14 amino acids. The CDR3 is CASSSDRGPYGYTF. The CDR3 DNA reads as TGTGCCAGCAGCTCGGACAGGGGGCCCTATGGCTACACCTTC.

This rearrangement joins TRBV18 to TRBJ1-3; D possibly corresponds to TRBD1 (5 bases). Trimming cost V 6 bases and J 0 bases, with 15 bases left between them. CDR1 is KGHSH, CDR2 LQKENI, per germline. The CDR3 has 16 amino acids. CDR3 DNA: TGTGCCAGCTCCCAGGGTCCGGCAGACTCTGGAAACACCATATATTTT. Protein product: CASSQGPADSGNTIYF.

The chain links TRBV5-4 to TRBJ1-2; possible D gene TRBD1, 5 bases. CDR3 length: 16 amino acids. Germline assignment: CDR1 SGHNT and CDR2 YYREEE (reference sequence). Trimming left V 9 bases short and J 5 bases short, with 26 bases between. The CDR3 reads CATSDGAGLRFYGYTF. The CDR3 coding sequence is TGTGCCACCTCAGATGGGGCAGGGTTAAGATTTTATGGCTACACCTTC.

The V and J genes are TRBV7-8 and TRBJ1-1; 8 nucleotides match TRBD1. J gave up 3 bases and V 0 bases, and 3 bases lay outside the gene matches. CDR1 and CDR2 (germline): SGHVS, FQNEAQ. This CDR3 spans 15 amino acids. Here the CDR3 DNA reads TGTGCCAGCAGCTTAGCGCTACAGGGGGACACTGAAGCTTTCTTT. Encoded protein: CASSLALQGDTEAFF.

This clone is judged medium-sized (0.01 to 0.1%). V and J are TRBV2 and TRBJ2-7; D is uncertain. Germline CDR1 and CDR2: SNHLY and FYNNEI. The CDR3 loop spans 14 amino acids. V shed 7 bases and J shed 0 bases, with 13 bases lying between them. The CDR3 loop reads CASMREDRSYEQYF. As DNA, the CDR3 is TGTGCCAGCATGAGAGAGGATCGCTCCTACGAGCAGTACTTC.

This clone was picked up one time. The gene calls are TRBV6-5 and TRBJ2-1; D call uncertain. The V gene lost 2 bases and the J gene lost 5 bases, with 10 bases spanning the gap. The CDR3 has 14 amino acids. The germline gives CDR1 MNHEY, CDR2 SVGAGI. This CDR3 reads CASSYVGADNEQFF. In nucleotides, the CDR3 is TGTGCCAGCAGTTACGTAGGCGCGGACAATGAGCAGTTCTTC.

This chain uses TRBV30 with TRBJ1-3, with D unresolved. This CDR3 spans 14 amino acids. V was cut by 0 bases and J by 1 base, with 7 bases left in between. CDR1 is GTSNPN, CDR2 SVGIG, per germline (reference sequence). Here the CDR3 reads CAWSVGVSGNTIYF. For the CDR3, the DNA is TGTGCCTGGAGTGTGGGAGTTTCTGGAAACACCATATATTTT.

J is TRBJ2-7 and V is TRBV29-1; TRBD2 matches at 7 bases. Germline-derived CDR1 and CDR2 are SQVTM and ANQGSEA. This CDR3 has 13 amino acids. With V trimmed by 6 bases and J by 0 bases, 5 bases remained unmatched. CDR3 loop: CSVALANSYEQYF. CDR3 nucleotide sequence: TGCAGCGTCGCACTAGCGAACTCCTACGAGCAGTACTTC.

This clone showed up just a few times. The CDR3, as DNA: TGTGCCAGCAGGAGGACAGGGCGCTTTTCCTACGAGCAGTACTTC. It translates to CASRRTGRFSYEQYF. V and J are TRBV7-2 and TRBJ2-7, with 8 positions matching TRBD1. The germline gives CDR1 SGHTA, CDR2 FQGNSA. Trimming took 6 bases from V and 1 from J; bases not matched to a gene: 8. This CDR3 is built from 15 residues. The full variable domain, completed using reference TRBV7-2 and TRBJ2-7, is GAGVSQSPSNKVTEKGKDVELRCDPISGHTALYWYRQSLGQGLEFLIYFQGNSAPDKSGLPSDRFSAERTGGSVSTLTIQRTQQEDSAVYLCASRRTGRFSYEQYFGPGTRLTVT.

The rearrangement joins TRBV19 to TRBJ2-2; TRBD2 agrees at 10 bases. CDR3 length: 18 residues. Germline V gene data show CDR1 as LNHDA and CDR2 as SQIVND (reference sequence). The ends lost 4 bases at V and 5 bases at J; junction bases unmatched: 13. CDR3 in amino acids: CASSSNSGGARITGELFF. In DNA form, the CDR3 reads TGTGCCAGTAGTAGTAACAGCGGGGGGGCCCGTATAACCGGGGAGCTGTTTTTT. The full variable domain, rest sourced from reference TRBV19 and TRBJ2-2, is DGGITQSPKYLFRKEGQNVTLSCEQNLNHDAMYWYRQDPGQGLRLIYYSQIVNDFQKGDIAEGYSVSREKKESFPLTVTSAQKNPTAFYLCASSSNSGGARITGELFFGEGSRLTVL.

The V call is TRBV6-5, the J call TRBJ1-1; no clear D gene. The germline V gene encodes CDR1 MNHEY and CDR2 SVGAGI. This CDR3 is built from 11 residues. The ends were cut back, 8 bases at V and 2 bases at J, with 6 bases in the middle. The CDR3, as DNA: TGTGCCAGCGCGGGTAACACTGAAGCTTTCTTT. Its protein is CASAGNTEAFF.

The J gene is TRBJ2-7, the V gene TRBV19; D uncertain. The CDR3 spans 14 residues. The germline CDR1 and CDR2 sequences are LNHDA and SQIVND (reference sequence). Deletions cut 2 bases from V and 2 bases from J, with 10 bases between. The CDR3 bases are TGTGCCAGTAGTATACAGATAACAGCCTACGAGCAGTACTTC. The encoded protein is CASSIQITAYEQYF.

Here the CDR3 DNA reads TGCGCCAGCAGCTCGGGGGGGACGGGACCCGAAGAGACCCAGTACTTC. Protein product: CASSSGGTGPEETQYF. V gene TRBV5-1 combines with J gene TRBJ2-5; 8 nucleotides line up with TRBD2. The CDR3 spans 16 residues. Germline CDR1 reads SGHRS; CDR2 reads YFSETQ. Losses at the gene ends were 3 bases for V and 3 bases for J; bases not matched to a gene: 10.

CDR3 bases: TGTGCCAGCATCGCGGGGGGCCGATACTATGGCTACACCTTC. It specifies CASIAGGRYYGYTF. The chain combines TRBV28 with TRBJ1-2; maybe TRBD1 (6 bases). The germline CDR1 and CDR2 sequences are MDHEN and SYDVKM. Trimming removed 7 bases from V and 3 bases from J, with 15 bases in between. This CDR3 spans 14 amino acids.

The rearrangement links TRBV6-5 to TRBJ1-2, with D possibly being TRBD1 (5 bases). Germline CDR1 MNHEY, CDR2 SVGAGI. This CDR3 is 13 amino acids long. The V end lost 6 bases, the J end lost 4 bases, and 12 bases lay between the germline ends. In DNA, the CDR3 is TGTGCCAGCAGGCCGGACAAACTCTATGGCTACACCTTC. Amino acids: CASRPDKLYGYTF.